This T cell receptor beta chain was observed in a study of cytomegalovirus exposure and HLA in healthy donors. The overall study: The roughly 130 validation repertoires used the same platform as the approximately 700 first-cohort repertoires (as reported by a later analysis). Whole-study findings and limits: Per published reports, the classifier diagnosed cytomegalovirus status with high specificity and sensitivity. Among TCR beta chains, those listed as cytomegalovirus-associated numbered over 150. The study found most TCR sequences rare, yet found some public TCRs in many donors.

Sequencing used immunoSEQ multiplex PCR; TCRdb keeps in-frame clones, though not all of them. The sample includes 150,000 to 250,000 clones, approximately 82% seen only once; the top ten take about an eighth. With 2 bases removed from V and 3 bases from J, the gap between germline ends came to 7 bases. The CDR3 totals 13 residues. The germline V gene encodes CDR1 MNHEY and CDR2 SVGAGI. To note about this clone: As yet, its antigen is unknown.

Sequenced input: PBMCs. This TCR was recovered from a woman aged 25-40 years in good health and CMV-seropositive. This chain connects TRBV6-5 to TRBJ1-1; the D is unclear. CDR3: CASSYERYTEAFF. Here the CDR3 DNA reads TGTGCCAGCAGTTACGAGCGTTACACTGAAGCTTTCTTT.